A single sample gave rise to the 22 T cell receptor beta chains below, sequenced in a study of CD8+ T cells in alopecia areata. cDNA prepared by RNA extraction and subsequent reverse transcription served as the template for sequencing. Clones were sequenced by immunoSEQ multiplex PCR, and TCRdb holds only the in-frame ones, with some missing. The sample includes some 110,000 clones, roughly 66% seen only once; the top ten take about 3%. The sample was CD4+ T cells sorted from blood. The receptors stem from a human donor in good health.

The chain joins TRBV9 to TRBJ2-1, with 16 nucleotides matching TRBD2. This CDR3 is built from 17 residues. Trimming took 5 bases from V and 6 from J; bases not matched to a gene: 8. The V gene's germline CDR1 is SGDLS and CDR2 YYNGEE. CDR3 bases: TGTGCCAGCAGACCGGGACTAGCGGGGGGGCCGGGCAATGAGCAGTTCTTC. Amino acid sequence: CASRPGLAGGPGNEQFF.

CDR3 DNA: TGCAGCGTTGATCGATTTACCTACAATGAGCAGTTCTTC. The encoded protein is CSVDRFTYNEQFF. V usage is TRBV29-1 and J usage is TRBJ2-1; D is unclear. Per the germline V gene, CDR1 is SQVTM and CDR2 is ANQGSEA. The CDR3 totals 13 residues. Trimming shortened V by 3 bases and J by 2 bases, and 8 bases separated the two germline ends.

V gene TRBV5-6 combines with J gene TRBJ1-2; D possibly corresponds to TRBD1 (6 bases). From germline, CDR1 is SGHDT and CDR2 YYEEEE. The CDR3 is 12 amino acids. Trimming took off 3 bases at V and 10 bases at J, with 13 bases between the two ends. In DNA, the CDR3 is TGTGCCAGCAGCTCATGGACAGAGGACTACACCTTC. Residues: CASSSWTEDYTF.

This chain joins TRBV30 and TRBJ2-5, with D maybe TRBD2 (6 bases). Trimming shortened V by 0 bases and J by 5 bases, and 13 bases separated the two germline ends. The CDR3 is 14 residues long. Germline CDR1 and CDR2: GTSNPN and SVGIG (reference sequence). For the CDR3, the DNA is TGTGCCTGGAGTGTTTCAACTAGCTGGGAGACCCAGTACTTC. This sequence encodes CAWSVSTSWETQYF.

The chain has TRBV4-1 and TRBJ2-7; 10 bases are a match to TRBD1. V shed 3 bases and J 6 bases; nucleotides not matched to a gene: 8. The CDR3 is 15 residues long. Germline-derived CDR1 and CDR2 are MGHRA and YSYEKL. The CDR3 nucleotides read TGCGCCAGCAGCCAGGGGACAGGGGCGTTGGGCGAGCAGTACTTC. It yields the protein CASSQGTGALGEQYF.

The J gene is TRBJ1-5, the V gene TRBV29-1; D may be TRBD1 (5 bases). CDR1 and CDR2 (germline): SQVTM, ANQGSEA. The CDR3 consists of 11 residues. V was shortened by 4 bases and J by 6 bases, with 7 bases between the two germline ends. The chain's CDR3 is CSVGDAQPQHF. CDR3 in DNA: TGCAGCGTTGGGGACGCTCAGCCCCAGCATTTT.

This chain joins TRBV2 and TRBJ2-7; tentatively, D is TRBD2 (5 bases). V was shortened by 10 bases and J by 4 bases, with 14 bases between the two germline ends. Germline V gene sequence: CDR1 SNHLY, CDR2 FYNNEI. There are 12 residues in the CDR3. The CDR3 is CATKRSGYEQYF. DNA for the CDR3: TGTGCCACCAAGCGGAGCGGATACGAGCAGTACTTC.

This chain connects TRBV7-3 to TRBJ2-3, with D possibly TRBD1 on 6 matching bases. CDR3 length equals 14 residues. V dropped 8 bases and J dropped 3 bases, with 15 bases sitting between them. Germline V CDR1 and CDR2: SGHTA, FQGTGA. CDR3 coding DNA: TGTGCCAGCGGACCGGGACAAGTTACAGATACGCAGTATTTT. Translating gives CASGPGQVTDTQYF.

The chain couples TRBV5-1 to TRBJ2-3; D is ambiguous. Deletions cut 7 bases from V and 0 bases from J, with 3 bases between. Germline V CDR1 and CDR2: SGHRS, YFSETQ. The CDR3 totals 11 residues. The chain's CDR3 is CASRSTDTQYF. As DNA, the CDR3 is TGCGCCAGCCGAAGCACAGATACGCAGTATTTT. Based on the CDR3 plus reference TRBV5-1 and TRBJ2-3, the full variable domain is KAGVTQTPRYLIKTRGQQVTLSCSPISGHRSVSWYQQTPGQGLQFLFEYFSETQRNKGNFPGRFSGRQFSNSRSEMNVSTLELGDSALYLCASRSTDTQYFGPGTRLTVL.

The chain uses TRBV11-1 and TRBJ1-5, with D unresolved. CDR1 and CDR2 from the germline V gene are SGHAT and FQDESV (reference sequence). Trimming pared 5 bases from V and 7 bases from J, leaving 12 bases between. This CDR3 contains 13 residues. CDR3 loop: CASSTSPGQPQHF. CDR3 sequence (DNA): TGTGCCAGCAGCACCAGTCCGGGGCAGCCCCAGCATTTT. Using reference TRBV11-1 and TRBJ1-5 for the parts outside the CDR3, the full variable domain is EAEVAQSPRYKITEKSQAVAFWCDPISGHATLYWYRQILGQGPELLVQFQDESVVDDSQLPKDRFSAERLKGVDSTLKIQPAELGDSAMYLCASSTSPGQPQHFGDGTRLSIL.

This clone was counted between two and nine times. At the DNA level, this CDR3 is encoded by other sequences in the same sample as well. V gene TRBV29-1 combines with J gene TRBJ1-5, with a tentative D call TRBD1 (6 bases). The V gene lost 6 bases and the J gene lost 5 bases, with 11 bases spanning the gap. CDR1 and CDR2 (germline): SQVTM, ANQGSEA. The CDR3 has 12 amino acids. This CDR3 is CSVGGRDQPQHF. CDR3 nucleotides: TGCAGCGTGGGGGGCAGGGATCAGCCCCAGCATTTT.

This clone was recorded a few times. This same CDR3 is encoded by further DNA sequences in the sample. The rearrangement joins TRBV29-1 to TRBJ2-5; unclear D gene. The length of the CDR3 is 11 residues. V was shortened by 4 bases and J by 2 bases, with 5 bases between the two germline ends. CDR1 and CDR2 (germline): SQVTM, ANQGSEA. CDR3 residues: CSVVPQETQYF. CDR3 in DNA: TGCAGCGTTGTACCACAAGAGACCCAGTACTTC.

The CDR3 DNA sequence: TGTGCCAGCAGGGGTCGGGACTATACTTTAGCCAAAAACATTCAGTACTTC. Translating gives CASRGRDYTLAKNIQYF. The chain employs TRBV28 and TRBJ2-4; 7 nucleotides match TRBD2. V shed 6 bases, J shed 0 bases, and the junction held 11 bases outside the gene matches. Germline CDR1 is MDHEN and CDR2 is SYDVKM. CDR3 length equals 17 residues.

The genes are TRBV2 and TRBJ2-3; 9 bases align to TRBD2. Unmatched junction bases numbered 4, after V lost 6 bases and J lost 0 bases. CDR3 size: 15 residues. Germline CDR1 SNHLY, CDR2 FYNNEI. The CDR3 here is CASRATSGSTDTQYF. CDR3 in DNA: TGTGCCAGCAGGGCGACTAGCGGAAGCACAGATACGCAGTATTTT.

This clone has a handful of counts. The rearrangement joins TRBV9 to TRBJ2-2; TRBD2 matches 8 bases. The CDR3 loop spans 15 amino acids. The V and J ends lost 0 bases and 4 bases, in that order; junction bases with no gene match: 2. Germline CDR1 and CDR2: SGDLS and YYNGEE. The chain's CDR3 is CASSVETSGTGELFF. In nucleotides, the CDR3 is TGTGCCAGCAGCGTAGAAACTAGCGGCACCGGGGAGCTGTTTTTT.

The DNA for the CDR3 is TGCGCCAGCAGCCCGCGGACATTTGGGGGCCAAGAGACCCAGTACTTC. It specifies CASSPRTFGGQETQYF. The rearrangement joins TRBV4-1 to TRBJ2-5, with D tentatively TRBD1 or TRBD2 (5 bases each). CDR3 length: 16 residues. V shed 4 bases and J shed 1 base, with 16 bases lying between them. Germline V gives CDR1 MGHRA, CDR2 YSYEKL.

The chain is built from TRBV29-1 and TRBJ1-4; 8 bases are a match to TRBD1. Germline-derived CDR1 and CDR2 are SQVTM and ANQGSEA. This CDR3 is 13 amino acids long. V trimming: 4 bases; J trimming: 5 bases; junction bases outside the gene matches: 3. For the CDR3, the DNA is TGCAGCGTTGCGGGACAGGCAAATGAAAAACTGTTTTTT. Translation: CSVAGQANEKLFF.

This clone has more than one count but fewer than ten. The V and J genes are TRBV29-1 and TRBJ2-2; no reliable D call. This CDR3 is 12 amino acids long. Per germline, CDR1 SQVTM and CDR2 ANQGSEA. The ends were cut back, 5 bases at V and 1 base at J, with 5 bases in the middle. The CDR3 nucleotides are TGCAGCGTTACTAAGAACACCGGGGAGCTGTTTTTT. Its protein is CSVTKNTGELFF.

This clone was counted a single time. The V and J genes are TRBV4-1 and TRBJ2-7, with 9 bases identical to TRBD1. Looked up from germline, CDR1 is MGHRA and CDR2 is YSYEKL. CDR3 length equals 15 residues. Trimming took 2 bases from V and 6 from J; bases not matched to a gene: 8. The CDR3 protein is CASSQFRTGDFEQYF. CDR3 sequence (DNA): TGCGCCAGCAGCCAATTCAGGACAGGGGATTTCGAGCAGTACTTC.

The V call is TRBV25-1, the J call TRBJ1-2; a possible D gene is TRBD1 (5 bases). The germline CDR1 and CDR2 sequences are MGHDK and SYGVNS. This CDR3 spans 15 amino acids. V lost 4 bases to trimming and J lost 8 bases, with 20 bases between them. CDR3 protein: CASSAHRAGLAGYTF. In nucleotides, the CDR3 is TGTGCCAGCAGTGCCCACCGCGCAGGGCTTGCCGGCTACACCTTC.

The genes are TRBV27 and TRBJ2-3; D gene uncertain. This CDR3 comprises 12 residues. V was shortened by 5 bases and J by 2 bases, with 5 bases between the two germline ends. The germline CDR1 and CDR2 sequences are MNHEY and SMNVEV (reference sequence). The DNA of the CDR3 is TGTGCCAGCAGTAGATCCACAGATACGCAGTATTTT. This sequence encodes CASSRSTDTQYF.

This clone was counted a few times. CDR3 residues: CSVADREHQFF. DNA of the CDR3: TGCAGTGTCGCGGACAGGGAACATCAGTTCTTC. The V call is TRBV20-1, the J call TRBJ2-1; 8 bases are a match to TRBD1. J was trimmed by 13 bases and V by 7 bases; bases with no gene match: 9. Per the germline V gene, CDR1 is DFQATT and CDR2 is SNEGSKA (reference sequence). The CDR3 sequence is 11 residues long.